Each of the 16 T cell receptor beta chains below was sequenced from the same sample in a study of blood T cell repertoires in COVID-19. TCRdb's copy holds only in-frame clones and misses some; the assay was immunoSEQ multiplex PCR. The sample holds 130,000 or so clones, more than 75% seen once. The sample taken for sequencing was peripheral blood. These receptors originate from a woman aged 65 to 85 with COVID-19, enrolled during active disease.

Here the CDR3 reads CASSFRTAGNEQFF. CDR3 nucleotide sequence: TGTGCCAGCAGCTTCCGGACAGCGGGGAATGAGCAGTTCTTC. The rearrangement joins TRBV13 to TRBJ2-1; the D gene is possibly TRBD2 (7 bases). There are 14 residues in the CDR3. Trimming removed 3 bases from V and 7 bases from J, with 13 bases in between. CDR1 PRHDT and CDR2 FYEKMQ come from the germline V gene (reference sequence).

This rearrangement joins TRBV10-3 to TRBJ1-5; D call uncertain. CDR3 size: 14 residues. Per the germline V gene, CDR1 is ENHRY and CDR2 is SYGVKD. Between the trimmed V and J ends, which lost 2 bases and 3 bases, there was a span of 8 bases. CDR3 sequence reads: CAISEGRDNQPQHF. DNA for the CDR3: TGTGCCATCAGTGAGGGGCGGGACAATCAGCCCCAGCATTTT.

The chain joins TRBV5-6 to TRBJ1-6; 8 positions match TRBD1. The CDR3 is made up of 14 amino acids. The germline V gene encodes CDR1 SGHDT and CDR2 YYEEEE. V lost 5 bases and J lost 11; bases outside the gene matches: 9. CDR3 DNA sequence: TGTGCCAGCAGACTGGTAGGACAGGGAACACCCCTCCACTTT. Its protein is CASRLVGQGTPLHF. Drawing the rest from reference TRBV5-6 and TRBJ1-6, the complete variable domain is DAGVTQSPTHLIKTRGQQVTLRCSPKSGHDTVSWYQQALGQGPQFIFQYYEEEERQRGNFPDRFSGHQFPNYSSELNVNALLLGDSALYLCASRLVGQGTPLHFGNGTRLTVT.

The chain employs TRBV27 and TRBJ1-1; D perhaps matches TRBD1 (5 bases). CDR1 is MNHEY and CDR2 is SMNVEV in the germline V gene (reference sequence). The V gene lost 6 bases and the J gene lost 5 bases, with 13 bases spanning the gap. The CDR3 spans 13 residues. The CDR3 protein is CASSRRGETEAFF. The CDR3 DNA reads as TGTGCCAGCAGCCGCCGGGGGGAGACTGAAGCTTTCTTT.

The J gene is TRBJ2-2, the V gene TRBV7-6; tentatively, D is TRBD2 (5 bases). Germline V CDR1 and CDR2: SGHVS, FNYEAQ. This CDR3 contains 16 residues. The V gene lost 2 bases and the J gene lost 1 base, with 11 bases spanning the gap. CDR3 nucleotide sequence: TGTGCCAGCAGCTTAATTGTCGGGGAGAACACCGGGGAGCTGTTTTTT. Residues: CASSLIVGENTGELFF.

This chain connects TRBV27 to TRBJ1-2, with D uncertain. Germline V gene data show CDR1 as MNHEY and CDR2 as SMNVEV (reference sequence). Trimming removed 0 bases from V and 4 bases from J, with 6 bases in between. This CDR3 is built from 13 residues. In DNA form, the CDR3 reads TGTGCCAGCAGTTTATCGTCCGGCTATGGCTACACCTTC. Encoded protein: CASSLSSGYGYTF.

The chain joins TRBV2 to TRBJ1-3; TRBD1 agrees at 8 bases. Germline CDR1 SNHLY, CDR2 FYNNEI. With 4 bases clipped from V and 4 bases from J, the junction kept 6 bases outside the gene matches. This CDR3 is 15 amino acids long. CDR3 DNA sequence: TGTGCCAGCAGTGTTGCCAGGGGGCAGGGAAACACCATATATTTT. It codes for CASSVARGQGNTIYF.

The chain couples TRBV11-2 to TRBJ1-2, with 7 bases fitting TRBD1. The CDR3 has 12 amino acids. Germline trimming cut 4 bases from V and 7 bases from J; bases unmatched to any gene: 3. Looked up from germline, CDR1 is SGHAT and CDR2 is FQNNGV. DNA of the CDR3: TGTGCCAGCAGCTCTGACAGGGCTGGCTACACCTTC. Translation gives CASSSDRAGYTF.

The chain couples TRBV28 to TRBJ1-1; D uncertain. Trimming cost V 5 bases and J 7 bases, with 11 bases left between them. The V gene's germline CDR1 is MDHEN and CDR2 SYDVKM. CDR3 length equals 12 residues. The CDR3 DNA is TGTGCCAGCAGTACCCGGTCCCGTGAAGCTTTCTTT. Its protein product is CASSTRSREAFF.

The CDR3 region has the DNA TGTGCCAGCAGTTCGTCCAGGGAATCACCCCTCCACTTT. Its protein product is CASSSSRESPLHF. V is TRBV7-2 and J is TRBJ1-6; a weak D match, TRBD1 (5 bases). Germline V lookup: CDR1 SGHTA, CDR2 FQGNSA. The CDR3 spans 13 residues. V gave up 6 bases and J gave up 10 bases, with 13 bases separating them.

The chain recombines TRBV10-2 with TRBJ2-3; TRBD2 agrees at 7 bases. The V and J ends lost 6 bases and 1 base, in that order; junction bases with no gene match: 10. In germline, CDR1 is WSHSY, CDR2 SAAADI. This CDR3 comprises 16 residues. As DNA, the CDR3 is TGCGCCAGCAGGGATAGAGGGGCGGGGGGCACAGATACGCAGTATTTT. The encoded protein is CASRDRGAGGTDTQYF.

The count of this clone is one. The V gene is TRBV10-3, the J gene TRBJ1-5; 8 bases are shared with TRBD1. With 2 bases clipped from V and 1 base from J, the junction kept 4 bases outside the gene matches. CDR3 size: 16 residues. CDR1 and CDR2 (germline): ENHRY, SYGVKD. CDR3 nucleotide sequence: TGTGCCATCAGTGAGGGACAGGGAGGGAGCAATCAGCCCCAGCATTTT. This sequence encodes CAISEGQGGSNQPQHF.

The rearrangement uses TRBV5-8 and TRBJ1-4; 9 bases are a match to TRBD1. After removal of 2 bases from V and 0 bases from J, the junction contained 5 bases not matched to a gene. In germline, CDR1 is SGHTS, CDR2 YDEGEE. This CDR3 has 17 amino acids. CDR3 nucleotides: TGTGCCAGCAGCTTAAAACAGGGGGCCGCAACTAATGAAAAACTGTTTTTT. Residues: CASSLKQGAATNEKLFF.

This rearrangement joins TRBV28 to TRBJ1-2; 7 positions agree with TRBD1. CDR1 is MDHEN, CDR2 SYDVKM, per germline. This CDR3 has 15 amino acids. J lost 1 base, V lost 5 bases, and 7 bases had no gene match. The CDR3 region has the DNA TGTGCCAGCAGTCTAGACAGGGCCCTTAACTATGGCTACACCTTC. This encodes CASSLDRALNYGYTF.

This clone was seen a handful of times. The CDR3 bases are TGTGCCAGCTCACCACCGGTAGGGGATGAAAAACTGTTTTTT. Amino acid sequence: CASSPPVGDEKLFF. The rearrangement uses TRBV18 and TRBJ1-4; possible D gene TRBD1, 5 bases. There are 14 residues in the CDR3. V was cut by 0 bases and J by 6 bases, with 8 bases left in between. Per germline, CDR1 KGHSH and CDR2 LQKENI.

J is TRBJ2-7 and V is TRBV11-2; D not certain. V was cut by 5 bases and J by 3 bases, with 5 bases left in between. Per germline, CDR1 SGHAT and CDR2 FQNNGV. This CDR3 region has 11 residues. CDR3 in amino acids: CASSQHYEQYF. The CDR3 DNA reads as TGTGCCAGCAGCCAACACTACGAGCAGTACTTC.